A selection of T cell receptor beta chains follows, all from one sample in a study of T cells in Graves' hyperthyroidism and ophthalmopathy. Using its own MiXCR run on the multiplex PCR reads, TCRdb lists one record per CDR3 protein. The profile shows 550,000 to 800,000 distinct CDR3 sequences, 17% of them singletons. The sequenced sample consisted of blood. Receptors were obtained from a man aged 50-59 years with Graves' hyperthyroidism. Each CDR3 is given with its conserved first and last residue. Fields, in order: V gene, clone size, J gene, D gene, CDR3 DNA, CDR3 protein. D genes are given only for firm matches. Rows give clone size only sometimes, using once, few, many, or a class for an expanded clone.

TRBV6-1,many,TRBJ2-1,.,TGTGCCAGCAGTGAAGCGACAGCACGAAGCTCCTACAATGAGCAGTTCTTC,CASSEATARSSYNEQFF
TRBV30,many,TRBJ2-2,.,TGTGCCTGGAGAGATAGCGGTTCGAACACCGGGGAGCTGTTTTTT,CAWRDSGSNTGELFF
TRBV20-1,many,TRBJ2-1,TRBD2,TGCAGTGCTAGGGGGACTAGGGGGAGCTCCTACAATGAGCAGTTCTTC,CSARGTRGSSYNEQFF
TRBV18,.,TRBJ2-7,.,TGTGCCAGCTCGGGGGTTTTCCACGAGCAGTACTTC,CASSGVFHEQYF
TRBV9,.,TRBJ1-4,.,TGTGCCAGCAGCCTATCGAGCAGGGGTAATGAAAAACTGTTTTTT,CASSLSSRGNEKLFF
TRBV11-2,many,TRBJ2-2,.,TGTGCCAGCAGTCCACATGGGAACGGGGAGCTGTTTTTT,CASSPHGNGELFF
TRBV28,.,TRBJ2-3,.,TGTGCCAGCTTTGGGGGTTCGCTGGGCACAGATACGCAGTATTTT,CASFGGSLGTDTQYF
TRBV6-5,few,TRBJ1-5,.,TGTGCCAGCAGTTGGATGGGCAATCAGCCCCAGCATTTT,CASSWMGNQPQHF
TRBV6-5,many,TRBJ1-1,.,TGTGCCAGCAGTTACGGCGGAGTCACTGAAGCTTTCTTT,CASSYGGVTEAFF
TRBV30,many,TRBJ2-1,.,TGTGCCTGGACAGGGTCGTACAATGAGCAGTTCTTC,CAWTGSYNEQFF
TRBV6-2/TRBV6-3,.,TRBJ2-2,.,TGTGCCAGCAGTCGTCCCGGGACGGCGAACACCGGGGAGCTGTTTTTT,CASSRPGTANTGELFF
TRBV20-1,once,TRBJ1-5,TRBD1,TGCAGTGTCAAGACAGGGACGACGGGAAGTCAGCCCCAGCATTTT,CSVKTGTTGSQPQHF
TRBV27,many,TRBJ1-1,.,TGTGCCAGCAGCCCGGTCCTCATGAACACTGAAGCTTTCTTT,CASSPVLMNTEAFF
TRBV4-2,few,TRBJ1-1,.,TGTGCCAGCAGCCAAGACAAGATGCGGGCGCGAGGGACTGAAGCTTTCTTT,CASSQDKMRARGTEAFF
TRBV28,many,TRBJ2-5,.,TGTGCCAGCAGTCCTCGGGCTTGGTACCAAGAGACCCAGTACTTC,CASSPRAWYQETQYF
TRBV19,.,TRBJ1-1,.,TGTGCCAGTAGTCTGAGTCCCGGGACATTTTCGAAGACTGAAGCTTTCTTT,CASSLSPGTFSKTEAFF
TRBV24-1,few,TRBJ2-1,TRBD1,TGTGCCACCAGTGATCGCGGGACAGGGGGCGAGGACAATGAGCAGTTCTTC,CATSDRGTGGEDNEQFF
TRBV29-1,few,TRBJ1-1,.,TGCAGCGTTGGCCGGGATAGGACTGAAGCTTTCTTT,CSVGRDRTEAFF
TRBV7-9,.,TRBJ2-7,.,TGTGCCAGCAGCTTAGTCAAAAGCAACAGGGCTGGCGAGCAGTACTTC,CASSLVKSNRAGEQYF
TRBV11-2,many,TRBJ2-1,TRBD2,TGTGCCAGCAGCTCAAGCGGGAGTAGCGGGAGAGTTGAGCAGTTCTTC,CASSSSGSSGRVEQFF
TRBV27,many,TRBJ1-1,.,TGTGCCAGCAGTTCCCCAGAAACGACGGCAACTGAAGCTTTCTTT,CASSSPETTATEAFF
TRBV11-2,.,TRBJ1-2,TRBD1,TGTGCCAGCAGGATGTGGGCGGGACAGGCCTATGGCTACACCTTC,CASRMWAGQAYGYTF
TRBV4-1,few,TRBJ2-2,.,TGCGCCAGCAGCCAAGCCCTACTCGGGGAGCTGTTTTTT,CASSQALLGELFF
TRBV29-1,many,TRBJ2-7,.,TGCAGCGTTGATTATGGGGACGGGAGCTACGAGCAGTACTTC,CSVDYGDGSYEQYF
TRBV19,.,TRBJ2-1,TRBD2,TGTGCCAGTAGTATAATGGAGTTTGAAGCGGGAGGAGACAATGAGCAGTTCTTC,CASSIMEFEAGGDNEQFF
TRBV20-1,.,TRBJ2-1,TRBD2,TGCAGTGCTGACAGGTTCGGGAGGGGGGCCTACAATGAGCAGTTCTTC,CSADRFGRGAYNEQFF
TRBV5-6,many,TRBJ2-7,.,TGTGCCAGCTGTACTTTAGGACGAACAGGGATAATGTGCTACGAGCAGTACTTC,CASCTLGRTGIMCYEQYF
TRBV27,many,TRBJ2-7,TRBD2,TGTGCCAGCAGTCGAAAGACTAGCGGGAGCTACGAGCAGTACTTC,CASSRKTSGSYEQYF
TRBV12-3/TRBV12-4,few,TRBJ1-3,TRBD1,TGTGCCAGCAGTTCTCCTACAGGGGAAGGTGGAAACACCATATATTTT,CASSSPTGEGGNTIYF
TRBV3-1,few,TRBJ1-5,TRBD1,TGTGCCAGCACTCGAGGGACAGACAATCAGCCCCAGCATTTT,CASTRGTDNQPQHF
TRBV24-1,many,TRBJ1-5,.,TGTGCCACCAGTGATTCCCGACAGGTCCTGGGGGATCAGCCCCAGCATTTT,CATSDSRQVLGDQPQHF